Below, 26 T cell receptor beta chains from the same sample are listed, as sequenced in a study of long-term antiretroviral therapy in people with HIV. Investigators performed immunoSEQ version v3.0 at survey level. Produced via immunoSEQ multiplex PCR; TCRdb's table is partial and in-frame only. The profile shows 25,000 to 35,000 clones, about 97% of them singletons. The source was unsorted PBMCs, collected 6.9 years after starting antiretroviral therapy. Receptors were obtained from a man between 25 and 39 years old with HIV.

The chain combines TRBV11-2 with TRBJ2-7; possibly TRBD1 for D (6 bases). Trimming left V 1 base short and J 1 base short, with 11 bases between. This CDR3 region has 15 residues. The germline V gene encodes CDR1 SGHAT and CDR2 FQNNGV. The CDR3 here is CASSLVRGKSYEQYF. The CDR3 DNA follows: TGTGCCAGCAGCTTAGTTAGGGGGAAATCCTACGAGCAGTACTTC.

The chain links TRBV5-7 to TRBJ1-5; the D gene is possibly TRBD1 (6 bases). TRBV5-7 is an open reading frame, and its role is uncertain. The length of the CDR3 is 16 residues. V lost 3 bases to trimming and J lost 2 bases, with 15 bases between them. The CDR3 DNA reads as TGTGCCAGCAGCTCCCTAAACAGGGTCCGCAATCAGCCCCAGCATTTT. This encodes CASSSLNRVRNQPQHF.

This chain joins TRBV7-2 and TRBJ2-3, with D uncertain. CDR3 length: 14 amino acids. The germline V gene encodes CDR1 SGHTA and CDR2 FQGNSA. The V end lost 1 base, the J end lost 2 bases, and 7 bases lay between the germline ends. CDR3 nucleotide sequence: TGTGCCAGCAGCTTAGGTACAGACACAGATACGCAGTATTTT. This translates into CASSLGTDTDTQYF.

The chain couples TRBV11-2 to TRBJ2-1; 7 nucleotides line up with TRBD1. Germline loops: CDR1 SGHAT, CDR2 FQNNGV. J gave up 8 bases and V 4 bases, and 14 bases lay outside the gene matches. The CDR3 contains 16 residues. The CDR3 protein is CASSYFRGSFSHEQFF. CDR3 bases: TGTGCCAGCAGCTATTTCAGGGGGAGTTTTAGTCATGAGCAGTTCTTC.

The CDR3 bases are TGTGCCAGCAGCGTAGAGCTCAGGGCCTACGAGCAGTACTTC. Translating gives CASSVELRAYEQYF. V usage is TRBV9 and J usage is TRBJ2-7; D is possibly TRBD1 (5 bases). Germline CDR1 SGDLS, CDR2 YYNGEE. CDR3 size: 14 residues. V was trimmed by 0 bases and J by 2 bases, leaving 9 bases between them.

V is TRBV7-8 and J is TRBJ2-1, with 10 bases aligning to TRBD2. Germline CDR1 and CDR2: SGHVS and FQNEAQ. V gave up 3 bases and J gave up 0 bases; unmatched junction bases: 5. CDR3 length: 17 residues. CDR3 amino acids: CASSLDPSGSSYNEQFF. The CDR3 region has the DNA TGTGCCAGCAGCTTGGACCCTAGCGGGAGCTCCTACAATGAGCAGTTCTTC.

The gene calls are TRBV7-3 and TRBJ1-1; possible D gene TRBD1, 5 bases. This CDR3 spans 13 amino acids. Deletions cut 6 bases from V and 4 bases from J, with 12 bases between. Looked up from germline, CDR1 is SGHTA and CDR2 is FQGTGA. The CDR3 DNA sequence: TGTGCCAGCAGTTACTGGAGGGGCACTGAAGCTTTCTTT. It is translated as CASSYWRGTEAFF.

This clone appeared a single time. The chain is built from TRBV7-9 and TRBJ2-1, with D tentatively TRBD2 (5 bases). V was cut by 8 bases and J by 0 bases, with 14 bases left in between. Per germline, CDR1 SEHNR and CDR2 FQNEAQ (reference sequence). This CDR3 spans 15 amino acids. For the CDR3, the DNA is TGTGCCAGCCTGGGCGGCCGGGGCTCCTACAATGAGCAGTTCTTC. The encoded protein is CASLGGRGSYNEQFF.

The rearrangement joins TRBV5-4 to TRBJ1-4, with unresolved D. Germline CDR1 and CDR2: SGHNT and YYREEE (reference sequence). The CDR3 contains 16 residues. Trimming removed 4 bases at V and 5 bases at J, with 18 bases between. DNA for the CDR3: TGTGCCAGCAGCACAGACCCCGACCGCTTAAATGAAAAACTGTTTTTT. Its translation is CASSTDPDRLNEKLFF.

The chain carries TRBV9 and TRBJ2-7; 7 bases align to TRBD1. With V trimmed by 4 bases and J by 3 bases, 10 bases remained unmatched. Germline-derived CDR1 and CDR2 are SGDLS and YYNGEE. The CDR3 loop spans 15 amino acids. DNA of the CDR3: TGTGCCAGCAGCCCCAGACAGGGCCGGGGCTACGAGCAGTACTTC. Translation gives CASSPRQGRGYEQYF.

This sequence joins TRBV9 and TRBJ1-2; 10 nucleotides align to TRBD1. CDR1 is SGDLS and CDR2 is YYNGEE in the germline V gene. The V segment lost 2 bases and the J segment 6 bases; nucleotides outside the gene matches: 7. The CDR3 consists of 15 residues. CDR3 in amino acids: CASSVYSGTGDGYTF. CDR3 sequence (DNA): TGTGCCAGCAGCGTGTACTCCGGGACAGGGGATGGCTACACCTTC.

The rearrangement joins TRBV10-3 to TRBJ1-2; maybe TRBD1 (6 bases). From germline, CDR1 is ENHRY and CDR2 SYGVKD. The CDR3 totals 15 residues. Trimming removed 6 bases from V and 4 bases from J, with 18 bases in between. The CDR3: CAISENSGGAYGYTF. CDR3 DNA sequence: TGTGCCATCAGCGAGAATTCGGGGGGCGCCTATGGCTACACCTTC.

The chain couples TRBV2 to TRBJ2-3; the D gene is possibly TRBD2 (5 bases). The length of the CDR3 is 16 residues. V was clipped by 8 bases and J by 2 bases, with 20 bases between them. The germline CDR1 and CDR2 sequences are SNHLY and FYNNEI. This chain's CDR3 is CASVGGPSPLTDTQYF. CDR3 coding DNA: TGTGCCAGCGTTGGCGGGCCTTCCCCTCTCACAGATACGCAGTATTTT.

The chain joins TRBV15 to TRBJ2-1; 9 nucleotides line up with TRBD1. V shed 1 base, J shed 7 bases, and the junction held 5 bases outside the gene matches. Per the germline V gene, CDR1 is LNHNV and CDR2 is YYDKDF (reference sequence). This CDR3 contains 15 residues. The CDR3 nucleotides read TGTGCCACCAGCAGAGGAGGGACAGGGAGGAATGAGCAGTTCTTC. Protein product: CATSRGGTGRNEQFF.

This clone was counted once. The V and J genes are TRBV6-5 and TRBJ1-3; D perhaps matches TRBD1 (5 bases). The germline V gene has CDR1 MNHEY and CDR2 SVGAGI. The CDR3 runs to 15 residues. The V end was cut by 0 bases, the J end by 0 bases, with 6 bases between. The CDR3 region has the DNA TGTGCCAGCAGTTACTCAGGGGACTCTGGAAACACCATATATTTT. Its translation is CASSYSGDSGNTIYF.

This clone was counted a single time. The chain combines TRBV2 with TRBJ1-1, with D tentatively TRBD1 (5 bases). Trimming left V 4 bases short and J 4 bases short, with 10 bases between. Looked up from germline, CDR1 is SNHLY and CDR2 is FYNNEI. The CDR3 is 13 amino acids. The DNA for the CDR3 is TGTGCCAGCAGTGGTAAGGGGTTCACTGAAGCTTTCTTT. The encoded protein is CASSGKGFTEAFF.

V gene TRBV5-1 combines with J gene TRBJ1-1; the match to TRBD1 covers 7 bases. The V gene's germline CDR1 is SGHRS and CDR2 YFSETQ. The J segment lost 4 bases and the V segment lost 4 bases, leaving 7 bases of the junction unmatched. This CDR3 region has 14 residues. The CDR3 here is CASSADRVSTEAFF. The CDR3 region has the DNA TGCGCCAGCAGCGCTGACAGGGTGAGCACTGAAGCTTTCTTT.

J is TRBJ1-1 and V is TRBV14; no firm D call. Germline CDR1 is SGHDN and CDR2 is FVKESK. The CDR3 is made up of 14 amino acids. Trimming took off 2 bases at V and 9 bases at J, with 16 bases between the two ends. The CDR3 reads CASSQSSLIGQAFF. The CDR3 coding sequence is TGTGCCAGCAGCCAATCCTCCCTAATCGGACAAGCTTTCTTT.

This clone was observed a single time. The V gene is TRBV7-8, the J gene TRBJ2-5; TRBD2 might be the D (6 bases). The DNA end favors TRBJ2-7, so the J call may be wrong. Germline CDR1 is SGHVS and CDR2 is FQNEAQ. The CDR3 is 12 residues long. The chain's CDR3 is CASSPRGIEQYF. The CDR3 coding sequence is TGTGCCAGCAGCCCACGGGGGATCGAGCAGTACTTC.

J is TRBJ2-5 and V is TRBV21-1; the table's D call, TRBD1, has no DNA check behind it. TRBV21-1 is recorded as a pseudogene. CDR3 length equals 17 residues. The CDR3 protein is CASLLLLDMPIKETQYF. The CDR3 nucleotides read TGTGCCAGCCTTCTCCTACTTGACATGCCAATAAAAGAGACCCAGTACTTC.

This clone has just one count. V and J are TRBV6-6 and TRBJ2-1; 7 bases map to TRBD2. V gave up 1 base and J gave up 7 bases; unmatched junction bases: 7. The CDR3 spans 15 residues. Germline CDR1 and CDR2: MNHNY and SVGAGI (reference sequence). CDR3 coding DNA: TGTGCCAGCAGTTACTTCCGGGGGGACTTTAATGAGCAGTTCTTC. Translating gives CASSYFRGDFNEQFF.

The chain combines TRBV7-2 with TRBJ2-5, with 7 bases matching TRBD1. V shed 4 bases and J 5 bases; nucleotides not matched to a gene: 4. This CDR3 has 13 amino acids. Germline lookup yields CDR1 SGHTA and CDR2 FQGNSA. CDR3 nucleotide sequence: TGTGCCAGCAGCTCCCAGGGGGACGAGACCCAGTACTTC. Encoded protein: CASSSQGDETQYF.

The gene calls are TRBV19 and TRBJ2-7; TRBD2 is a possible D gene (6 bases). Germline-derived CDR1 and CDR2 are LNHDA and SQIVND (reference sequence). The CDR3 runs to 15 residues. V gave up 6 bases and J gave up 2 bases, with 17 bases separating them. The CDR3 DNA reads as TGTGCCAGTAGACGCTTAGCGGCACCGCCCTACGAGCAGTACTTC. Translation: CASRRLAAPPYEQYF.

As DNA, the CDR3 is TGTGCCAGCAGTGATTACCTGGGGGAGCAGTACTTC. It specifies CASSDYLGEQYF. The chain employs TRBV6-1 and TRBJ2-7; D not resolved. Trimming pared 3 bases from V and 7 bases from J, leaving 10 bases between. There are 12 residues in the CDR3. Germline CDR1 MNHNS, CDR2 SASEGT.

This clone appeared a single time. The chain uses TRBV27 and TRBJ2-7, with D maybe TRBD1 (5 bases). V dropped 2 bases and J dropped 3 bases, with 8 bases sitting between them. The germline V gene encodes CDR1 MNHEY and CDR2 SMNVEV (reference sequence). The CDR3 contains 13 residues. The DNA for the CDR3 is TGTGCCAGCAGTTTAGGACAAAACTACGAGCAGTACTTC. This encodes CASSLGQNYEQYF.

The chain has TRBV11-3 and TRBJ1-6; no clear D gene. Germline-derived CDR1 and CDR2 are SGHNT and YENEEA. Trimming shortened V by 6 bases and J by 5 bases, and 14 bases separated the two germline ends. The CDR3 contains 15 residues. The CDR3: CASRGGRSHNSPLHF. CDR3 DNA: TGTGCCAGCAGGGGCGGGAGGTCCCATAATTCACCCCTCCACTTT.